This T cell receptor beta chain was identified during a study of shared clonotypes between healthy human individuals. Study-wide context: Three plates each covered CD4 naive and memory; CD8 naive two, CD8 memory one. Broader study findings: Depth of sequencing was expected to influence donor clonotype sharing. Naive CD4 clonotypes were shared across a handful of donors at roughly 4.6%.

Deep was the level at which the assay was run. Data came from immunoSEQ multiplex PCR; TCRdb stores just in-frame clones and leaves some out. The table includes roughly 1,000,000 clones, 78% detected once. With respect to this clone: The antigen is unknown. This could be a read error, since a much larger clone is one nucleotide away. The sample carries other DNA sequences with the same CDR3.

The TCR originated in a man between 18 and 29 years old in good health. Some clones in this sample may be carry-over from other donors' samples. The sample consisted of memory CD4+ T cells from PBMCs. Subset reported: CD45RA-negative fraction.

The CDR3 is CASSLAGNQPQHF. The DNA of the CDR3 is TGCGCCAGCAGCTTGGCGGGGAATCAGCCCCAGCATTTT. This chain links TRBV5-1 with TRBJ1-5; D not resolved. This CDR3 has 13 amino acids. Trimming took 0 bases from V and 4 from J, leaving 5 bases between them. Germline assignment: CDR1 SGHRS and CDR2 YFSETQ.